This T cell receptor beta chain was retrieved from a study of cytomegalovirus exposure and HLA in healthy donors. The wider study: A preliminary data release comprised around 85 million unique TCRs obtained from HLA-typed donors. Among the roughly 430 genotyped donors, approximately 81% were placed in the Caucasian-associated ancestry cluster.

The primer mix had 60 Vbeta and 13 Jbeta primers. This table comes from immunoSEQ multiplex PCR, and its TCRdb copy is limited to in-frame clones, with some not included. The repertoire holds 95,000 to 150,000 clones, about 80% seen once, with roughly 9.6% in the top ten. With V trimmed by 2 bases and J by 14 bases, 9 bases remained unmatched. This CDR3 spans 13 amino acids. In germline, CDR1 is SGHRS, CDR2 YFSETQ. V and J are TRBV5-1 and TRBJ2-3; the match to TRBD2 covers 9 bases. This TCR was sampled from a man aged 25-40 years in good health and CMV-seropositive. Source material: PBMCs. CDR3 sequence: CASSLEAGGLRYF. The CDR3 DNA reads TGCGCCAGCAGCTTAGAAGCGGGGGGCCTACGGTATTTT.